This TCR beta chain was retrieved from a study of human T cells and chemical hapten exposure. As for the study in general: Patients had diphenylcyclopropenone applied to the scalp weekly throughout the approximately 22-week study.

The V gene's germline CDR1 is MNHEY and CDR2 SMNVEV (reference sequence). The CDR3 is made up of 14 amino acids. With 7 bases clipped from V and 9 bases from J, the junction kept 10 bases outside the gene matches. As the library was built, unique molecular identifiers were attached to individual cDNA molecules. TCRdb fed the RACE reads into MiXCR, producing one record per CDR3 protein. The sample consists of some 100,000 distinct CDR3 sequences, roughly a tenth of them appearing once. Noted time point: patch test 2, 6 weeks after DPC sensitization. This sample's treatment: therapeutic diphenylcyclopropenone sensitization with weekly scalp DPC. This clonotype turned up a few times. Its cognate antigen is unknown. Overall study results and limits: With DPC sensitization, TCRs exceeding 1 in 1000 frequency showed no change.

The sample was whole blood, taken in connection with sensitization to the hapten diphenylcyclopropenone (DPC). V usage is TRBV27 and J usage is TRBJ2-4, with 9 positions matching TRBD1. This clonotype was obtained from a woman between 40 and 50 years old with alopecia areata. Some clones in this sample may be carry-over from other donors' samples. The CDR3 reads CASKPGTGSAIQYF. For the CDR3, the DNA is TGTGCCAGCAAACCCGGGACAGGGAGCGCCATTCAGTACTTC.